Below, one TCR beta chain is given with its context. The target antigen is unknown. Being one base from a much bigger clone, this may be a read error. With a J-beta primer mix and a sample-barcoded 5' primer, a second PCR ran 7 to 11 cycles. TCRdb reprocessed the 5' RACE reads with MiXCR, giving one entry per CDR3 protein. The sample shows approximately 810,000 distinct CDR3 sequences, around 28% of them seen only once. The data were taken from a study of blood T cells in healthy people across ages. General study results and limits: More naive CD4+ cells and higher diversity marked long-lived donors relative to aged donors. Reliance upon unsorted PBMCs precluded definitive naive versus antigen-experienced comparison.

The individuals who served as donors were healthy Caucasians living in Russia, aged about 6 to 100. PBMCs were isolated at a quantity of at least 6.5 million per sample. Material: blood. This clonotype was sampled from a woman older than 75 in good health.

DNA for the CDR3: TGTGACAGCAGCTCCCTAGAGGGGAGGCCCTACGAGCAGTACTTC. Amino acids: CDSSSLEGRPYEQYF. The chain has TRBV5-4 and TRBJ2-7, with a weak D call TRBD2 (6 bases). Looked up from germline, CDR1 is SGHNT and CDR2 is YYREEE (reference sequence). The CDR3 is 15 residues long.